These 8 T cell receptor beta chains were sequenced from one sample in a study of blood T cell repertoires in COVID-19. Sequencing was performed with immunoSEQ multiplex PCR; in TCRdb, only in-frame clones are kept and a portion is missing. The sample has 200,000 to 250,000 clones, under 90% seen once; the top ten hold 5% to 6.5%. The sample taken for sequencing was peripheral blood. These receptors originate from a man at least 80 years old with acute or convalescent COVID-19.

CDR3 DNA sequence: TGTGCCAGCAGTTTAGGGGGGTTTGGTGAAAAACTGTTTTTT. It specifies CASSLGGFGEKLFF. The chain links TRBV28 to TRBJ1-4, with D maybe TRBD1 (5 bases). The CDR3 totals 14 residues. Germline values: CDR1 MDHEN, CDR2 SYDVKM. V shed 2 bases and J shed 7 bases, with 11 bases lying between them.

This chain uses TRBV11-3 with TRBJ2-3, with 9 bases matching TRBD2. V was clipped by 5 bases and J by 2 bases; unmatched bases: 8. The CDR3 runs 16 residues. The germline V gene encodes CDR1 SGHNT and CDR2 YENEEA. The DNA of the CDR3 is TGTGCCAGCAGCCCCCCCGGGACTAGCTACACAGATACGCAGTATTTT. Translating it yields CASSPPGTSYTDTQYF.

V and J are TRBV18 and TRBJ1-1, with TRBD1 matching 7 bases. Germline assignment: CDR1 KGHSH and CDR2 LQKENI. The V gene end was trimmed by 4 bases and the J gene end by 1 base; junction bases not matched to a gene: 3. CDR3 size: 14 residues. The CDR3 protein is CASSRGTANTEAFF. In DNA form, the CDR3 reads TGTGCCAGCTCACGTGGGACAGCGAACACTGAAGCTTTCTTT.

V and J are TRBV6-6 and TRBJ2-1; D call uncertain. The CDR3 extends over 11 amino acids. Germline V gives CDR1 MNHNY, CDR2 SVGAGI (reference sequence). Trimming cost V 5 bases and J 7 bases, with 6 bases left between them. The DNA of the CDR3 is TGTGCCAGCAGTACATTGAATGAGCAGTTCTTC. Amino acids: CASSTLNEQFF.

V and J are TRBV7-8 and TRBJ2-3; D perhaps matches TRBD2 (5 bases). Trimming stripped 8 bases from V and 4 bases from J, with 16 bases between. This CDR3 is 14 amino acids long. The V gene's germline CDR1 is SGHVS and CDR2 FQNEAQ. The CDR3 nucleotides read TGTGCCAGCTCACCCTCGAGGGTTGCAGATACGCAGTATTTT. This encodes CASSPSRVADTQYF.

The V call is TRBV6-1, the J call TRBJ2-7, with a tentative D call TRBD2 (5 bases). V lost 3 bases, J lost 4 bases, and 13 bases lay in between. The germline gives CDR1 MNHNS, CDR2 SASEGT. The length of the CDR3 is 14 residues. CDR3 nucleotide sequence: TGTGCCAGCAGTGAGAAAGCCGGACTTTACGAGCAGTACGTC. This gives the protein CASSEKAGLYEQYV.

The chain recombines TRBV5-1 with TRBJ1-4; D gene ambiguous. Per germline, CDR1 SGHRS and CDR2 YFSETQ. The CDR3 spans 13 residues. Trimming removed 5 bases from V and 4 bases from J, with 9 bases in between. This chain's CDR3 is CASSATLNEKLFF. The DNA for the CDR3 is TGCGCCAGCAGTGCGACACTTAATGAAAAACTGTTTTTT.

The gene calls are TRBV7-2 and TRBJ1-1; D perhaps matches TRBD1 (6 bases). CDR1 and CDR2 from the germline V gene are SGHTA and FQGNSA. This CDR3 region has 17 residues. Trimming cost V 5 bases and J 4 bases, with 23 bases left between them. CDR3: CASSQPAGTSVATEAFF. The CDR3 DNA is TGTGCCAGCAGCCAACCGGCCGGGACATCGGTGGCCACTGAAGCTTTCTTT.